This T cell receptor beta chain stems from a study of molecular identifiers for immune sequencing clone quantification. Background on the study: Five portions were made in replicates from RNA of around 20,000 or 100,000 naive CD8 cells, and four underwent sequencing.

This clonotype has more than one count but fewer than ten. Its specificity is not known. V lost 3 bases and J 3 bases, leaving 17 bases between the germline ends. CDR1 and CDR2 from the germline V gene are LNHDA and SQIVND (reference sequence). CDR3 size: 17 residues. Overall study results and limits: Clonotypes surpassing 20 RNA copies contained over 99% of effector molecules, versus under 1% in naive cells.

TCRdb ran MiXCR on the PCR reads and lists one entry per CDR3 protein. This sample has just under 650,000 distinct CDR3 sequences; just under 20% occur once, and the top ten carry 0.85%. The sequence derives from a human donor in good health. Some libraries in this study had Jurkat cell RNA spiked in. Sequenced: naive CD8+ T cells from blood, with Jurkat cell RNA spiked in. This sample's subset: FACS-sorted CD8+CD4-CCR7+CD45RA+ naive T cells. The chain has TRBV19 and TRBJ2-2, with D uncertain. This CDR3 is CASSIWVGRAYTGELFF. For the CDR3, the DNA is TGTGCCAGTAGTATCTGGGTTGGTCGCGCGTACACCGGGGAGCTGTTTTTT.